This T cell receptor (beta chain) was sequenced during a study of cytomegalovirus exposure and HLA in healthy donors. At the level of the study: Inside one of the first data releases sat about 85 million unique TCRs taken from HLA-typed donors. Among the approximately 400 genotyped donors, 65% to 85% were placed in the Caucasian-associated ancestry cluster.

60 Vbeta and 13 Jbeta primers were used in PCR. Some clones are missing from TCRdb's copy, which holds only in-frame ones; the method was immunoSEQ multiplex PCR. The sample has fewer than 200,000 clones. General study results and limits: In a later analysis, at a false discovery rate of 0.05, under 20,000 TCR beta sequences were associated with HLA alleles.

Trimming at V came to 3 bases and at J to 2 bases, leaving 3 bases not matched to a gene. From germline, CDR1 is ENHRY and CDR2 SYGVKD. The CDR3 totals 14 residues. As to this clone: Antigen unknown.

The sample taken for sequencing was PBMCs. The source of this sequence is a woman aged 55-69 years in good health and CMV-seronegative. The V gene is TRBV10-3, the J gene TRBJ1-1, with 7 positions matching TRBD1. The CDR3 DNA is TGTGCCATCAGTGACCAGGGGGAAAACACTGAAGCTTTCTTT. Protein product: CAISDQGENTEAFF.